This TCR beta chain was found in a study of T-cell reconstitution after alpha-beta-depleted transplantation in children. Points from the study as a whole: Reported findings indicate that, about two months after transplant, alpha-beta T cells came from several hundred expanded clones, which were derived from non-depleted graft cells. Diversity of TCRbeta at day 60 was high in some patients, arising from surviving recipient T cells and thymic progenitors. Diversity and T-cell counts at one year after transplant derived mostly from new T cells.

This clonotype was observed once. What it binds is not known. The library targeted TCRbeta and was prepared with unique molecular identifiers. TCRdb re-analysed the PCR reads in MiXCR, keeping a single row per CDR3 protein. The sample holds roughly 570,000 distinct CDR3 sequences; 25% to 30% are singletons and the top ten take about 35%. The germline V and J ends were trimmed by 7 bases and 2 bases, with 8 bases remaining between them. The CDR3 runs to 13 residues. The V gene's germline CDR1 is SNHLY and CDR2 FYNNEI. The chain couples TRBV2 to TRBJ2-2; D is ambiguous. Source: PBMCs, taken before TCRalphabeta/CD19-depleted stem cell transplant. This clonotype was sampled from a boy younger than two with Wiskott-Aldrich syndrome, due to receive a stem cell transplant. The CDR3 sequence: CASTGLNTGELFF. The CDR3 DNA reads TGTGCCAGCACGGGCCTTAACACCGGGGAGCTGTTTTTT. The full variable domain, with the rest looked up from reference TRBV2 and TRBJ2-2, is EPEVTQTPSHQVTQMGQEVILRCVPISNHLYFYWYRQILGQKVEFLVSFYNNEISEKSEIFDDQFSVERPDGSNFTLKIRSTKLEDSAMYFCASTGLNTGELFFGEGSRLTVL.